There are many counts of the clone carrying this T cell receptor beta chain. Antigen: not known. This sample stems from a study of identical twins. TCRdb reanalysed the 5' RACE reads using MiXCR and keeps one entry per CDR3 protein. The data hold about 570,000 distinct CDR3 sequences, with around 9.6% observed a single time. The CDR3 loop spans 12 amino acids. The V gene lost 5 bases and the J gene lost 2 bases, with 9 bases spanning the gap. From germline, CDR1 is SQVTM and CDR2 ANQGSEA. Findings of the study overall: Excess twin sharing in beta out-of-frame sequences was weaker. Its conclusions, products of cross-sectional statistical analysis, did not come from following the same donors. Those out-of-frame alpha sequences shared by twins showed an excess of low generation probability. Analyses of zero insertions could, in part, be confounded by invariant MAIT and iNKT cells.

This sample also appeared in a second study, on yellow fever vaccine responses in identical twins.

This TCR was sampled from a woman under 30 in good health. The specimen sequenced was PBMCs. The chain recombines TRBV29-1 with TRBJ1-1, with unresolved D. The CDR3 nucleotides are TGCAGCGTTAGTCCGGTAAACACTGAAGCTTTCTTT. Amino acid sequence: CSVSPVNTEAFF. Filled out from reference TRBV29-1 and TRBJ1-1, the complete variable domain reads SAVISQKPSRDICQRGTSLTIQCQVDSQVTMMFWYRQQPGQSLTLIATANQGSEATYESGFVIDKFPISRPNLTFSTLTVSNMSPEDSSIYLCSVSPVNTEAFFGQGTRLTVV.